The 8 T cell receptor beta chains given below trace back to one sample, sequenced in a study of T cells after yellow fever vaccination. In TCRdb, the 5' RACE reads were re-called with MiXCR into one record per CDR3 protein. The repertoire has 150,000 to 200,000 distinct CDR3 sequences, 11% of them found once; the top ten carry about 40%. The input for sequencing was CD8+ T cells sorted from PBMCs, taken 15 days after the yellow fever booster vaccination. The receptor set was obtained from a man between 18 and 35 years old who received the YFV17D yellow fever vaccine.

This clonotype has at least ten counts. The junction differs from germline at one of its ends, possibly a read error. The chain carries TRBV12-3 or TRBV12-4 and TRBJ2-4, with 7 bases lining up with TRBD1. The CDR3 sequence is 13 residues long. The CDR3 here is CASSLRMGDSADF. The CDR3 nucleotides are TGTGCCAGCAGTTTAAGGATGGGGGACAGCGCCGACTTC.

V usage is TRBV4-3 and J usage is TRBJ2-1; D possibly corresponds to TRBD2 (5 bases). This CDR3 is 17 amino acids long. Germline-derived CDR1 and CDR2 are LGHNA and YSLEER. Trimming took off 6 bases at V and 2 bases at J, with 20 bases between the two ends. The CDR3 spells CASSPRERGSPYNEQFF. The CDR3, as DNA: TGCGCCAGCAGTCCAAGAGAGAGAGGGTCTCCCTACAATGAGCAGTTCTTC.

There are a few counts of this clonotype. This CDR3 is CASSYVQGNTEAFF. CDR3 DNA: TGTGCCAGCAGTTACGTACAGGGGAACACTGAAGCTTTCTTT. The gene calls are TRBV6-2 or TRBV6-3 and TRBJ1-1; weak D call: TRBD1 (6 bases). The germline V gene encodes CDR1 MNHEY and CDR2 SVGEGT. Trimming left V 2 bases short and J 1 base short, with 8 bases between. This CDR3 is built from 14 residues.

This clonotype came up a few times. The V call is TRBV4-3, the J call TRBJ1-2; D unclear. This CDR3 has 16 amino acids. Per the germline V gene, CDR1 is LGHNA and CDR2 is YSLEER. Between the trimmed V and J ends, which lost 0 bases and 0 bases, there was a span of 11 bases. The CDR3 region has the DNA TGCGCCAGCAGCCAAGATCATCCGGCTACTAACTATGGCTACACCTTC. As protein: CASSQDHPATNYGYTF.

Many counts were recorded for this clonotype. V is TRBV11-1 and J is TRBJ2-1; 7 bases align to TRBD2. Losses at the gene ends were 5 bases for V and 1 base for J; bases not matched to a gene: 14. CDR1 is SGHAT, CDR2 FQDESV, per germline (reference sequence). This CDR3 contains 18 residues. CDR3 coding DNA: TGTGCCAGCAGCGGAATGGGATTGGGGGGGGAATCCTACAATGAGCAGTTCTTC. It codes for CASSGMGLGGESYNEQFF.

In its sample, this clonotype was seen many times. The chain combines TRBV28 with TRBJ1-2, with TRBD1 matching over 9 bases. Trimming removed 5 bases from V and 2 bases from J; junction bases left unmatched: 3. The germline CDR1 and CDR2 sequences are MDHEN and SYDVKM. This CDR3 has 14 amino acids. CDR3 in amino acids: CASSETGGNYGYTF. CDR3 nucleotides: TGTGCCAGCAGTGAGACAGGGGGGAACTATGGCTACACCTTC.

V usage is TRBV11-2 and J usage is TRBJ2-7; TRBD1 is a possible D gene (5 bases). Germline CDR1 SGHAT, CDR2 FQNNGV. The CDR3 consists of 12 residues. V lost 6 bases, J lost 3 bases, and 9 bases lay in between. CDR3 coding DNA: TGTGCCAGCAGGGAAGACAGCTACGAGCAGTACGTC. Translated, it gives CASREDSYEQYV.

The sample holds a few counts of this clonotype. The V and J genes are TRBV12-5 and TRBJ2-3; 7 bases map to TRBD2. The V and J ends lost 1 base and 2 bases, in that order; junction bases with no gene match: 6. This CDR3 contains 16 residues. Germline V lookup: CDR1 LGHNT, CDR2 FRNRAP. The DNA of the CDR3 is TGTGCTAGTGGTTTGGCCCGGGACTACCTCACAGATACGCAGTATTTT. Protein sequence: CASGLARDYLTDTQYF.